These T cell receptor beta chains were read from a single sample in a study of T cell responses to AZD1222 COVID-19 vaccine. The data were produced by immunoSEQ multiplex PCR, yet TCRdb's version contains in-frame clones alone and is incomplete. The table has about 94,000 clones, 88% seen once. The sequencing here drew on peripheral blood, taken 28 days after the second AZD1222 dose. All receptors come from an adult who received the AZD1222 COVID-19 vaccine. Both conserved end residues are part of each CDR3. The order of the fields is D gene, V gene, clone size, J gene, CDR3 protein, CDR3 DNA. The D gene is left open where the match is weak. Rows give clone size only sometimes, using once, few, many, or a class for an expanded clone.

D gene: NA; V gene: TRBV29-1; clone size: NA; J gene: TRBJ2-7; CDR3 protein: CSVVRTGGAYEQYF; CDR3 DNA: TGCAGCGTTGTTCGGACAGGCGGGGCCTACGAGCAGTACTTC
D gene: NA; V gene: TRBV21-1; clone size: NA; J gene: TRBJ2-7; CDR3 protein: CASSHRSISYEQYF; CDR3 DNA: TGTGCCAGCAGCCACCGATCCATCTCCTACGAGCAGTACTTC
D gene: TRBD1; V gene: TRBV2; clone size: NA; J gene: TRBJ1-6; CDR3 protein: CASTERDRVTPLHF; CDR3 DNA: TGTGCCAGCACGGAACGGGACAGGGTGACACCCCTCCACTTT
D gene: NA; V gene: TRBV9; clone size: NA; J gene: TRBJ1-1; CDR3 protein: CASSVGGSLMNTEAFF; CDR3 DNA: TGTGCCAGCAGCGTAGGGGGCAGCTTAATGAACACTGAAGCTTTCTTT
D gene: NA; V gene: TRBV11-2; clone size: NA; J gene: TRBJ1-1; CDR3 protein: CASSFGSTEAFF; CDR3 DNA: TGTGCCAGCAGCTTCGGATCCACTGAAGCTTTCTTT
D gene: TRBD1; V gene: TRBV6-5; clone size: NA; J gene: TRBJ1-5; CDR3 protein: CASSYWDRGDQPQHF; CDR3 DNA: TGTGCCAGCAGTTACTGGGACAGGGGGGACCAGCCCCAGCATTTT
D gene: TRBD2; V gene: TRBV6-5; clone size: NA; J gene: TRBJ2-5; CDR3 protein: CASSYSKLAGGKTQYF; CDR3 DNA: TGTGCCAGCAGTTACTCGAAACTAGCGGGAGGCAAGACCCAGTACTTC
D gene: NA; V gene: TRBV30; clone size: NA; J gene: TRBJ1-2; CDR3 protein: CAWSVLAGPYGYTF; CDR3 DNA: TGTGCCTGGAGTGTATTGGCAGGCCCCTATGGCTACACCTTC
D gene: NA; V gene: TRBV19; clone size: NA; J gene: TRBJ1-1; CDR3 protein: CASSIVGRMSTEAFF; CDR3 DNA: TGTGCCAGTAGTATAGTCGGCAGGATGAGCACTGAAGCTTTCTTT
D gene: NA; V gene: TRBV6-2/TRBV6-3; clone size: NA; J gene: TRBJ1-1; CDR3 protein: CASSQTVRTEAFF; CDR3 DNA: TGTGCCAGCAGTCAAACCGTTAGGACTGAAGCTTTCTTT
D gene: NA; V gene: TRBV28; clone size: NA; J gene: TRBJ1-4; CDR3 protein: CASSFLLGGWEKLFF; CDR3 DNA: TGTGCCAGCAGTTTTCTTTTGGGGGGATGGGAAAAACTGTTTTTT
D gene: TRBD1; V gene: TRBV11-3; clone size: NA; J gene: TRBJ1-1; CDR3 protein: CASSRDGQGTAFF; CDR3 DNA: TGTGCCAGCAGCCGCGACGGACAGGGGACAGCTTTCTTT
D gene: NA; V gene: TRBV10-2; clone size: NA; J gene: TRBJ2-7; CDR3 protein: CASSESTGRADYEQYF; CDR3 DNA: TGCGCCAGCAGTGAGTCGACCGGGCGGGCGGATTACGAGCAGTACTTC
D gene: NA; V gene: TRBV6-5; clone size: NA; J gene: TRBJ1-3; CDR3 protein: CASSYSLGAGNTIYF; CDR3 DNA: TGTGCCAGCAGTTACTCGTTGGGTGCGGGAAACACCATATATTTT
D gene: TRBD1; V gene: TRBV10-1; clone size: few; J gene: TRBJ1-5; CDR3 protein: CASSKAETGKLGQPQHF; CDR3 DNA: TGCGCCAGCAGTAAAGCCGAGACAGGGAAGTTAGGTCAGCCCCAGCATTTT
D gene: NA; V gene: TRBV18; clone size: NA; J gene: TRBJ1-2; CDR3 protein: CASSPQDFNYGYTF; CDR3 DNA: TGTGCCAGCTCACCACAGGATTTTAACTATGGCTACACCTTC
D gene: NA; V gene: TRBV12-3/TRBV12-4; clone size: NA; J gene: TRBJ1-2; CDR3 protein: CASSQTPRGMDTF; CDR3 DNA: TGTGCCAGCAGTCAGACCCCCCGGGGAATGGACACCTTC
D gene: NA; V gene: TRBV7-2; clone size: NA; J gene: TRBJ1-6; CDR3 protein: CASRAGNNSPLHF; CDR3 DNA: TGTGCCAGCAGAGCCGGAAATAATTCACCCCTCCACTTT
D gene: NA; V gene: TRBV13; clone size: NA; J gene: TRBJ1-6; CDR3 protein: CASSLKLDSWNSPLHF; CDR3 DNA: TGTGCCAGCAGCTTAAAATTGGACAGTTGGAATTCACCCCTCCACTTT
D gene: TRBD1; V gene: TRBV27; clone size: NA; J gene: TRBJ2-7; CDR3 protein: CASSPSYRGQNEQYF; CDR3 DNA: TGTGCCAGCAGTCCCTCGTACAGGGGGCAGAACGAGCAGTACTTC
D gene: TRBD2; V gene: TRBV27; clone size: NA; J gene: TRBJ2-5; CDR3 protein: CASSLAASGSQETQYF; CDR3 DNA: TGTGCCAGCAGTTTAGCGGCTAGCGGAAGCCAAGAGACCCAGTACTTC
D gene: NA; V gene: TRBV2; clone size: NA; J gene: TRBJ2-7; CDR3 protein: CASTASAYEQYF; CDR3 DNA: TGTGCCAGCACGGCTAGTGCCTACGAGCAGTACTTC
D gene: NA; V gene: TRBV5-1; clone size: NA; J gene: TRBJ2-1; CDR3 protein: CASSLVSDSYNEQFF; CDR3 DNA: TGCGCCAGCAGCTTGGTTTCGGACTCCTACAATGAGCAGTTCTTC
D gene: NA; V gene: TRBV18; clone size: NA; J gene: TRBJ2-3; CDR3 protein: CASSGASSTDTQYF; CDR3 DNA: TGTGCCAGCTCAGGAGCGAGTAGCACAGATACGCAGTATTTT
D gene: NA; V gene: TRBV6-2/TRBV6-3; clone size: NA; J gene: TRBJ2-7; CDR3 protein: CASSPSDYEQYF; CDR3 DNA: TGTGCCAGCAGCCCCTCGGACTACGAGCAGTACTTC
D gene: NA; V gene: TRBV10-3; clone size: NA; J gene: TRBJ1-2; CDR3 protein: CAISGMAAGGYTF; CDR3 DNA: TGTGCCATCAGTGGGATGGCAGCAGGTGGCTACACCTTC
D gene: NA; V gene: TRBV11-3; clone size: medium-sized; J gene: TRBJ2-3; CDR3 protein: CASSPAWGDTQYF; CDR3 DNA: TGTGCCAGCAGCCCCGCCTGGGGGGATACGCAGTATTTT
D gene: NA; V gene: TRBV5-4; clone size: NA; J gene: TRBJ1-5; CDR3 protein: CASSSGADSNQPQHF; CDR3 DNA: TGTGCCAGCAGCTCAGGGGCGGATAGCAATCAGCCCCAGCATTTT
D gene: NA; V gene: TRBV9; clone size: NA; J gene: TRBJ1-2; CDR3 protein: CATSRRGGYTF; CDR3 DNA: TGTGCCACCTCCCGCCGAGGGGGCTACACCTTC
D gene: NA; V gene: TRBV15; clone size: NA; J gene: TRBJ2-1; CDR3 protein: CATSRDLGYNEQFF; CDR3 DNA: TGTGCCACCAGCAGAGATCTAGGTTACAATGAGCAGTTCTTC
D gene: TRBD1; V gene: TRBV2; clone size: NA; J gene: TRBJ1-4; CDR3 protein: CASSADRGLEKLFF; CDR3 DNA: TGTGCCAGCAGTGCGGACAGGGGGCTTGAAAAACTGTTTTTT
D gene: NA; V gene: TRBV2; clone size: NA; J gene: TRBJ1-2; CDR3 protein: CASIVRGGALSYGYTF; CDR3 DNA: TGTGCCAGCATTGTGAGGGGAGGAGCGCTAAGCTATGGCTACACCTTC
D gene: NA; V gene: TRBV11-3; clone size: once; J gene: TRBJ2-3; CDR3 protein: CASSLAASTDTQYF; CDR3 DNA: TGTGCCAGCAGCTTAGCCGCTAGCACAGATACGCAGTATTTT
D gene: NA; V gene: TRBV7-3; clone size: NA; J gene: TRBJ2-3; CDR3 protein: CASSLNRAHTQYF; CDR3 DNA: TGTGCCAGCAGCTTAAACAGGGCGCATACGCAGTATTTT
D gene: NA; V gene: TRBV29-1; clone size: NA; J gene: TRBJ1-4; CDR3 protein: CSVAGGGGPFF; CDR3 DNA: TGCAGCGTTGCGGGAGGCGGCGGACCGTTTTTT
D gene: NA; V gene: TRBV7-6; clone size: NA; J gene: TRBJ1-2; CDR3 protein: CASSLMQGPYYGYTF; CDR3 DNA: TGTGCCAGCAGCTTAATGCAGGGCCCCTACTATGGCTACACCTTC
D gene: NA; V gene: TRBV7-2; clone size: NA; J gene: TRBJ2-4; CDR3 protein: CASSLSRGDIQYF; CDR3 DNA: TGTGCCAGCAGCTTATCCAGGGGGGACATTCAGTACTTC
D gene: NA; V gene: TRBV28; clone size: NA; J gene: TRBJ1-1; CDR3 protein: CASGLYTEAFF; CDR3 DNA: TGTGCCAGCGGGCTTTACACTGAAGCTTTCTTT
D gene: TRBD2; V gene: TRBV6-2/TRBV6-3; clone size: NA; J gene: TRBJ2-7; CDR3 protein: CASSEGLARYEQYF; CDR3 DNA: TGTGCCAGCAGTGAGGGACTAGCGAGATACGAGCAGTACTTC